These 6 T cell receptor beta chains originate from one sample sequenced in a study of blood T cell repertoires in COVID-19. Produced via immunoSEQ multiplex PCR; TCRdb's table is partial and in-frame only. The repertoire includes roughly 74,000 clones, more than 85% of them detected once, and roughly 1.2% sits in the top ten. Sequenced: PBMCs or T cells enriched from blood (not recorded which). The receptors were gathered from a woman aged 45-59 years with acute COVID-19.

This rearrangement joins TRBV11-3 to TRBJ2-7; D ambiguous. Between the trimmed V and J ends, which lost 2 bases and 1 base, there was a span of 12 bases. The CDR3 is 15 residues long. The V gene's germline CDR1 is SGHNT and CDR2 YENEEA. Here the CDR3 DNA reads TGTGCCAGCAGCTTATTAGGAGACGGATCCTACGAGCAGTACTTC. It is translated as CASSLLGDGSYEQYF. The entire variable domain, with the rest obtained from reference TRBV11-3 and TRBJ2-7, is as follows: EAGVVQSPRYKIIEKKQPVAFWCNPISGHNTLYWYLQNLGQGPELLIRYENEEAVDDSQLPKDRFSAERLKGVDSTLKIQPAELGDSAVYLCASSLLGDGSYEQYFGPGTRLTVT.

The rearrangement joins TRBV30 to TRBJ1-1; 7 positions agree with TRBD1. Germline-derived CDR1 and CDR2 are GTSNPN and SVGIG (reference sequence). The J segment lost 8 bases and the V segment lost 0 bases, leaving 0 bases of the junction unmatched. This CDR3 has 11 residues. The CDR3 nucleotides read TGTGCCTGGAGTGTAGGGGGCGAAGCTTTCTTT. It specifies CAWSVGGEAFF.

The V call is TRBV27, the J call TRBJ1-1; 7 bases align to TRBD1. The V segment lost 5 bases and the J segment 4 bases; nucleotides outside the gene matches: 7. Germline CDR1 reads MNHEY; CDR2 reads SMNVEV (reference sequence). This CDR3 has 14 residues. CDR3 nucleotide sequence: TGTGCCAGCAGTACCAGGGGGGTGGTCACTGAAGCTTTCTTT. Its translation: CASSTRGVVTEAFF.

The rearrangement uses TRBV12-3 or TRBV12-4 and TRBJ1-2; D possibly corresponds to TRBD1 (6 bases). This CDR3 spans 13 amino acids. With 4 bases removed from V and 7 bases from J, the gap between germline ends came to 13 bases. The CDR3 DNA follows: TGTGCCAGCAGTTACAGGGAGGGAGGTGGCTACACCTTC. This codes for CASSYREGGGYTF.

This chain links TRBV11-2 with TRBJ2-5; tentative D call: TRBD1 (5 bases). Germline V gene data show CDR1 as SGHAT and CDR2 as FQNNGV. The V and J ends lost 0 bases and 2 bases respectively, with 10 bases between them. This CDR3 is built from 15 residues. CDR3 sequence reads: CASSLDGATQETQYF. In DNA, the CDR3 is TGTGCCAGCAGCTTAGATGGGGCTACGCAAGAGACCCAGTACTTC. Filled out from reference TRBV11-2 and TRBJ2-5, the complete variable domain reads EAGVAQSPRYKIIEKRQSVAFWCNPISGHATLYWYQQILGQGPKLLIQFQNNGVVDDSQLPKDRFSAERLKGVDSTLKIQPAKLEDSAVYLCASSLDGATQETQYFGPGTRLLVL.

The gene calls are TRBV18 and TRBJ1-1; D might be TRBD1 (5 bases). The V end was cut by 3 bases, the J end by 6 bases, with 17 bases between. There are 15 residues in the CDR3. CDR1 and CDR2 from the germline V gene are KGHSH and LQKENI. CDR3 sequence (DNA): TGTGCCAGCTCACCTTCGCGGGACGGTTGGTCTGAAGCTTTCTTT. This gives the protein CASSPSRDGWSEAFF. Full variable domain (outside the CDR3, taken from reference TRBV18 and TRBJ1-1): NAGVMQNPRHLVRRRGQEARLRCSPMKGHSHVYWYRQLPEEGLKFMVYLQKENIIDESGMPKERFSAEFPKEGPSILRIQQVVRGDSAAYFCASSPSRDGWSEAFFGQGTRLTVV.